The T cell receptor (beta chain) under discussion was sequenced for a study of OX40 agonist ivuxolimab in advanced cancers. This table comes from immunoSEQ multiplex PCR, and its TCRdb copy is limited to in-frame clones, with some not included. Here the sample spans about 68,000 clones, approximately 80% being singletons. The length of the CDR3 is 16 residues. From germline, CDR1 is SGHVS and CDR2 FNYEAQ. J gave up 4 bases and V 5 bases, and 9 bases lay outside the gene matches. This TCR derives from an adult with an advanced solid tumor such as melanoma, head and neck, liver or kidney cancer. The sample in question was CD4+ or CD8+ T cells sorted from blood, obtained in a trial of the OX40 agonist ivuxolimab. The chain uses TRBV7-6 and TRBJ2-5, with TRBD1 matching 11 bases. The chain's CDR3 is CASSPWTGGFSETQYF. The DNA for the CDR3 is TGTGCCAGCAGCCCTTGGACAGGGGGCTTCTCAGAGACCCAGTACTTC.